This section outlines one T cell receptor beta chain sequence together with its context. Its target is not known. This specimen comes from a study of T cell responses to AZD1222 COVID-19 vaccine. Study-wide results and caveats: Epitopes outside B.1.351 and B.1.1.7 mutated regions reportedly drew nearly half of spike TCRs. In all cases, repertoires were sampled only after the peak T cell response. White British people made up most donors, females outnumbered males, and clonal diversity was possibly underestimated. Of the AZD1222 recipients, only five or six were seropositive at baseline.

Generated by immunoSEQ multiplex PCR, the TCRdb table keeps only in-frame clones and is missing some. The profile shows tens of thousands of clones, roughly 88% of them singletons. There are 16 residues in the CDR3. J lost 6 bases, V lost 5 bases, and 16 bases had no gene match. Germline V lookup: CDR1 SGHVS, CDR2 FNYEAQ. This sequence originates from an adult in good health. The chain couples TRBV7-6 to TRBJ2-7; TRBD2 agrees at 7 bases. The sequencing here drew on peripheral blood, taken on day 0 of AZD1222 vaccination. The CDR3 DNA is TGTGCCAGCAGCAACCCCATAGGCGGGAGTTCGGGCGAGCAGTACTTC. This sequence encodes CASSNPIGGSSGEQYF.